This TCR beta chain was identified in a study of T-cell memory formation after mild COVID-19. Germline V gene data show CDR1 as SGHVS and CDR2 as FQNEAQ. The V end lost 3 bases, the J end lost 5 bases, and 13 bases lay between the germline ends. This CDR3 comprises 14 residues. TCRdb independently ran MiXCR on the 5' RACE reads; one entry per CDR3 protein. The sample records 140,000 to 150,000 distinct CDR3 sequences, roughly 19% being singletons. This TCR came from an adult woman who had mild COVID-19 (a few samples of this study predate the infection). Cell type and time point are not known. The source material was PBMCs or a T cell subset sorted from them (not recorded which). The chain recombines TRBV7-8 with TRBJ2-5; D is possibly TRBD1 or TRBD2 (5 bases each). The CDR3 coding sequence is TGTGCCAGCAGCTTCGAGGGGTGGGGGGAGACCCAGTACTTC. Translated: CASSFEGWGETQYF.